This T cell receptor beta chain was recorded in a study of blood T cell repertoires in COVID-19. Unmatched junction bases numbered 7, after V lost 1 base and J lost 0 bases. Germline values: CDR1 SGHNT, CDR2 YENEEA. The CDR3 covers 20 residues. The protocol was immunoSEQ multiplex PCR, while the TCRdb copy is restricted to in-frame clones and leaves out a portion. The profile shows around 170,000 clones, around 88% of them singletons. This receptor was taken from a woman in her twenties or thirties with acute or convalescent COVID-19. V is TRBV11-3 and J is TRBJ2-1; TRBD2 aligns across 15 bases. The sample taken for sequencing was peripheral blood. In nucleotides, the CDR3 is TGTGCCAGCAGCTTAGGGCCCGGGACTAGCGGGAGGAGCTCCTACAATGAGCAGTTCTTC. It encodes CASSLGPGTSGRSSYNEQFF.